These T cell receptor beta chains were read from a single sample in a study of blood T cell repertoires in COVID-19. Clones were read by immunoSEQ multiplex PCR, and TCRdb kept only the in-frame ones, dropping some. The table records roughly 150,000 clones, 80% to 90% of them present only once. Source material: peripheral blood. All receptors come from a woman aged 50 to 60 with COVID-19, enrolled during active disease. Each CDR3 is given with its conserved first and last residue. Each record gives: D gene, V gene, CDR3 length, J gene, clone size, CDR3 DNA, CDR3 protein. D genes are given only for firm matches. Size is stated for part of the rows, as once, few or many counts, or as a class when the clone is expanded.

D: TRBD1
V: TRBV2
length: 19
J: TRBJ2-4
size: -
DNA: TGTGCCAGCAGTGAATGGGTTTCGTCGAAGGGGGCGGCCAAAAACATTCAGTACTTC
CDR3: CASSEWVSSKGAAKNIQYF

D: -
V: TRBV28
length: 14
J: TRBJ2-7
size: -
DNA: TGTGCCAGCAGTTTATTCACGGGGGTCGACGAGCAGTACTTC
CDR3: CASSLFTGVDEQYF

D: -
V: TRBV2
length: 14
J: TRBJ1-3
size: -
DNA: TGTGCCAGCAGTGGAGAATTCTCTGGAAACACCATATATTTT
CDR3: CASSGEFSGNTIYF

D: -
V: TRBV5-1
length: 16
J: TRBJ1-3
size: once
DNA: TGCGCCAGCAGCTTGTCGTTGAGCGGCTCTGGAAACACCATATATTTT
CDR3: CASSLSLSGSGNTIYF

D: TRBD1
V: TRBV7-9
length: 15
J: TRBJ1-3
size: -
DNA: TGTGCCAGCAGCAAACAGGGGGCATCTGGAAACACCATATATTTT
CDR3: CASSKQGASGNTIYF

D: -
V: TRBV12-3/TRBV12-4
length: 12
J: TRBJ1-2
size: -
DNA: TGTGCCAGCACCCCTGACGGACTAGGCTACACCTTC
CDR3: CASTPDGLGYTF

D: TRBD2
V: TRBV3-1/TRBV3-2
length: 14
J: TRBJ2-1
size: -
DNA: TGTGCCAGCAGCCAAAGCGGGGGGGCCAATGAGCAGTTCTTC
CDR3: CASSQSGGANEQFF

D: TRBD1
V: TRBV6-5
length: 15
J: TRBJ1-6
size: -
DNA: TGTGCCAGCAGTTACTTGGACAGGGGTAATTCACCCCTCCACTTT
CDR3: CASSYLDRGNSPLHF

D: -
V: TRBV7-6
length: 15
J: TRBJ1-2
size: once
DNA: TGTGCCAGCAGCTCAAGGCAGGGGTTGGAGTATGGCTACACCTTC
CDR3: CASSSRQGLEYGYTF

D: -
V: TRBV9
length: 14
J: TRBJ2-7
size: -
DNA: TGTGCCAGCAGCGTCCGCGGGGACTTCTACGAGCAGTACTTC
CDR3: CASSVRGDFYEQYF

D: TRBD2
V: TRBV5-1
length: 15
J: TRBJ2-1
size: once
DNA: TGCGCCAGCAGCCCGTACGGGGGGTCCTACAATGAGCAGTTCTTC
CDR3: CASSPYGGSYNEQFF

D: -
V: TRBV4-1
length: 13
J: TRBJ1-2
size: once
DNA: TGCGCCAGCAGCCAAGGGAGGGGCAATGGCTACACCTTC
CDR3: CASSQGRGNGYTF

D: TRBD2
V: TRBV7-2
length: 15
J: TRBJ2-5
size: -
DNA: TGTGCCAGCCACCGGGTCGGGGGGGAACAAGAGACCCAGTACTTC
CDR3: CASHRVGGEQETQYF

D: -
V: TRBV2
length: 11
J: TRBJ2-5
size: once
DNA: TGTGCCAGCAGCTCCCAAGAGACCCAGTACTTC
CDR3: CASSSQETQYF

D: -
V: TRBV7-2
length: 15
J: TRBJ2-7
size: once
DNA: TGTGCCAGCAGGTTTCTAGCGTTGAGCTCCTACGAGCAGTACTTC
CDR3: CASRFLALSSYEQYF

D: TRBD1
V: TRBV12-3/TRBV12-4
length: 13
J: TRBJ1-4
size: -
DNA: TGTGCCAGCAGTTTATCGCAGGGGGGAAAACTGTTTTTT
CDR3: CASSLSQGGKLFF

D: TRBD2
V: TRBV7-9
length: 12
J: TRBJ2-1
size: -
DNA: TGTGCCAGCCGGGGGGGCCCGGCTGAGCAGTTCTTC
CDR3: CASRGGPAEQFF

D: TRBD2
V: TRBV11-3
length: 16
J: TRBJ2-3
size: -
DNA: TGTGCCAGCAGTCCAACTGCCCGGGGAGGGGCGGATACGCAGTATTTT
CDR3: CASSPTARGGADTQYF

D: -
V: TRBV28
length: 13
J: TRBJ1-2
size: -
DNA: TGTGCCAGCAGTTTATTTACTAACTATGGCTACACCTTC
CDR3: CASSLFTNYGYTF

D: TRBD2
V: TRBV12-5
length: 17
J: TRBJ2-5
size: -
DNA: TGTGCTAGTGGCACCCTGGGACTAGCGGGGAGCCAAGAGACCCAGTACTTC
CDR3: CASGTLGLAGSQETQYF

D: TRBD2
V: TRBV19
length: 15
J: TRBJ2-5
size: -
DNA: TGTGCCAGTAGTACTAGCGGGGGCCCTCGTGAGACCCAGTACTTC
CDR3: CASSTSGGPRETQYF

D: -
V: TRBV6-5
length: 15
J: TRBJ2-2
size: -
DNA: TGTGCCAGCAGTCACCCAGGACTCTCCACCGGGGAGCTGTTTTTT
CDR3: CASSHPGLSTGELFF

D: -
V: TRBV6-1
length: 13
J: TRBJ1-1
size: -
DNA: TGTGCCAGCAGTGATCGACAGGCTTCTGAAGCTTTCTTT
CDR3: CASSDRQASEAFF

D: TRBD1
V: TRBV12-3/TRBV12-4
length: 13
J: TRBJ2-1
size: -
DNA: TGTGCCAGCAGTTACAGGGGCATGGGTGAGCAGTTCTTC
CDR3: CASSYRGMGEQFF

D: -
V: TRBV11-2
length: 17
J: TRBJ2-2
size: -
DNA: TGTGCCAGCAGACCCATGTTGACAATAACGAACACCGGGGAGCTGTTTTTT
CDR3: CASRPMLTITNTGELFF

D: TRBD1
V: TRBV7-6
length: 15
J: TRBJ1-1
size: -
DNA: TGTGCCAGCAGCCAGCAGACCAGGGGGGCCACTGAAGCTTTCTTT
CDR3: CASSQQTRGATEAFF

D: -
V: TRBV12-3/TRBV12-4
length: 12
J: TRBJ2-2
size: -
DNA: TGTGCCAGCAGTTTATCCCACGGGGAGCTGTTTTTT
CDR3: CASSLSHGELFF

D: -
V: TRBV30
length: 12
J: TRBJ2-1
size: -
DNA: TGTGCCTGGACCCTAGCAAGCAATGAGCAGTTCTTC
CDR3: CAWTLASNEQFF

D: -
V: TRBV6-6
length: 14
J: TRBJ1-5
size: -
DNA: TGTGCCAGCAGTTACGCGGAGGAGAGGGTGCCCCAGCATTTT
CDR3: CASSYAEERVPQHF

D: -
V: TRBV25-1
length: 17
J: TRBJ1-2
size: -
DNA: TGTGCCAGCACCCCCGTCCCTAAGGCGCGGCTGAACTATGGCTACACCTTC
CDR3: CASTPVPKARLNYGYTF

D: -
V: TRBV4-1
length: 16
J: TRBJ1-4
size: few
DNA: TGCGCCAGCAGCCAAGATCGGCAGGGGACTAATGAAAAACTGTTTTTT
CDR3: CASSQDRQGTNEKLFF

D: -
V: TRBV11-3
length: 15
J: TRBJ1-1
size: -
DNA: TGTGCCAGCAGCTTGTCGGGGGGGTCGGACACTGAAGCTTTCTTT
CDR3: CASSLSGGSDTEAFF

D: -
V: TRBV6-2/TRBV6-3
length: 13
J: TRBJ1-6
size: -
DNA: TGTGCCAGCAGCCAGGGAGGTGGGTCACCCCTCCACTTT
CDR3: CASSQGGGSPLHF

D: TRBD1
V: TRBV6-6
length: 13
J: TRBJ1-1
size: -
DNA: TGTGCCAGCAGCCCCGGACAGGGTAATGAAGCTTTCTTT
CDR3: CASSPGQGNEAFF

D: -
V: TRBV21-1
length: 15
J: TRBJ2-7
size: -
DNA: TGTGCCAGCAGCAAAAGTGTCAGGGTCCCTGGCGAGCAGTACTTC
CDR3: CASSKSVRVPGEQYF

D: TRBD1
V: TRBV30
length: 14
J: TRBJ1-2
size: -
DNA: TGTGCCTGGAGGAGGGACAGATCTAACTATGGCTACACCTTC
CDR3: CAWRRDRSNYGYTF

D: -
V: TRBV3-1/TRBV3-2
length: 15
J: TRBJ1-3
size: -
DNA: TGTGCCAGCAGCTCTTACCCAGGGGATGGAAACACCATATATTTT
CDR3: CASSSYPGDGNTIYF

D: TRBD2
V: TRBV11-3
length: 18
J: TRBJ2-1
size: -
DNA: TGTGCCAGCAGCTTAGAGGGAGGCACTAGCGGGGGGTCTCTTGAGCAGTTCTTC
CDR3: CASSLEGGTSGGSLEQFF

D: TRBD2
V: TRBV11-2
length: 16
J: TRBJ2-3
size: -
DNA: TGTGCCAGCAGCACCCGACTAGCGGGGGAGTTAGATACGCAGTATTTT
CDR3: CASSTRLAGELDTQYF

D: TRBD1
V: TRBV7-3
length: 14
J: TRBJ1-1
size: -
DNA: TGTGCCAGCAGCTTAGACAGGGTGTATGGTGAAGCTTTCTTT
CDR3: CASSLDRVYGEAFF

D: -
V: TRBV27
length: 13
J: TRBJ1-2
size: -
DNA: TGTGCCAGCAGTCCTACAGACCTCTATGGCTACACCTTC
CDR3: CASSPTDLYGYTF